A single sample is the source of the 14 T cell receptor beta chains below, sequenced in a study of cytomegalovirus exposure and HLA in healthy donors. Amplification used 60 Vbeta primers and 13 Jbeta primers. The protocol was immunoSEQ multiplex PCR, while the TCRdb copy is restricted to in-frame clones and leaves out a portion. Of roughly 180,000 clones in the sample, 70% to 85% were seen once. The sequenced sample consisted of PBMCs. The source is a young woman in good health and CMV-seropositive.

V gene TRBV6-1 combines with J gene TRBJ2-3; 7 bases map to TRBD1. After removal of 2 bases from V and 5 bases from J, the junction contained 10 bases not matched to a gene. The CDR3 length is 16 residues. Germline CDR1 is MNHNS and CDR2 is SASEGT. CDR3 amino acids: CASSERGHGSGDTQYF. In DNA form, the CDR3 reads TGTGCCAGCAGTGAAAGGGGGCACGGGTCTGGAGATACGCAGTATTTT.

The V call is TRBV27, the J call TRBJ2-5, with 8 bases fitting TRBD2. Germline lookup yields CDR1 MNHEY and CDR2 SMNVEV (reference sequence). The CDR3 is 21 amino acids. Losses at the gene ends were 3 bases for V and 0 bases for J; bases not matched to a gene: 21. The DNA of the CDR3 is TGTGCCAGCAGTTTTCATCCCCTAGCGGGCCCTCAAGGGCCGTACCAAGAGACCCAGTACTTC. This translates into CASSFHPLAGPQGPYQETQYF.

The J gene is TRBJ2-1, the V gene TRBV7-8; a weak D match, TRBD2 (7 bases). Germline assignment: CDR1 SGHVS and CDR2 FQNEAQ. The CDR3 contains 16 residues. V lost 3 bases and J lost 9, with 21 bases in between. The CDR3 loop reads CASSLSNSGTYSEQFF. As DNA, the CDR3 is TGTGCCAGCAGCTTGAGTAACAGCGGGACATATAGTGAGCAGTTCTTC.

The chain links TRBV7-8 to TRBJ2-1; maybe TRBD2 (6 bases). Trimming took off 1 base at V and 16 bases at J, with 14 bases between the two ends. This CDR3 region has 12 residues. Germline assignment: CDR1 SGHVS and CDR2 FQNEAQ. In DNA form, the CDR3 reads TGTGCCAGCAGCTTAGTACTAGCCCCCCCCTTCTTC. Amino acids: CASSLVLAPPFF.

The gene calls are TRBV7-9 and TRBJ2-7; D is perhaps TRBD1 (5 bases). Looked up from germline, CDR1 is SEHNR and CDR2 is FQNEAQ (reference sequence). The CDR3 covers 13 residues. V shed 1 base and J shed 6 bases, with 10 bases lying between them. CDR3 sequence reads: CASSLEGGAEQYF. CDR3 coding DNA: TGTGCCAGCAGCTTAGAGGGTGGGGCCGAGCAGTACTTC.

This chain connects TRBV6-1 to TRBJ2-5; D possibly corresponds to TRBD2 (5 bases). The V gene lost 10 bases and the J gene lost 2 bases, with 14 bases spanning the gap. CDR3 size: 13 residues. Germline assignment: CDR1 MNHNS and CDR2 SASEGT. This chain's CDR3 is CATQRARQETQYF. The CDR3 DNA reads TGTGCCACCCAGAGGGCAAGACAAGAGACCCAGTACTTC.

The J gene is TRBJ2-3, the V gene TRBV9, with a possible D match to TRBD2 (7 bases). Germline V gives CDR1 SGDLS, CDR2 YYNGEE. Trimming removed 10 bases from V and 0 bases from J, with 30 bases in between. This CDR3 has 19 residues. The CDR3: CADLGGGKSGHRSTDTQYF. The CDR3 coding sequence is TGTGCCGACCTAGGGGGGGGGAAGAGCGGCCATCGGAGCACAGATACGCAGTATTTT.

This clone was picked up one time. The chain employs TRBV7-8 and TRBJ2-7; tentative D call: TRBD2 (6 bases). The CDR3 is 16 residues long. V lost 1 base and J 6 bases, leaving 19 bases between the germline ends. Germline CDR1 is SGHVS and CDR2 is FQNEAQ. CDR3 loop: CASSLEGGTVPLEQYF. In nucleotides, the CDR3 is TGTGCCAGCAGCTTAGAGGGCGGGACCGTCCCGCTCGAGCAGTACTTC.

The CDR3 here is CASSLEATDTQYF. Written as DNA, the CDR3 is TGTGCCAGCAGCCTGGAGGCCACAGATACGCAGTATTTT. J is TRBJ2-3 and V is TRBV7-9; a possible D gene is TRBD2 (5 bases). The germline V gene has CDR1 SEHNR and CDR2 FQNEAQ (reference sequence). CDR3 length: 13 residues. V was pared by 5 bases and J by 2 bases, with 8 bases between. Using reference TRBV7-9 and TRBJ2-3 for the parts outside the CDR3, the full variable domain is DTGVSQNPRHKITKRGQNVTFRCDPISEHNRLYWYRQTLGQGPEFLTYFQNEAQLEKSRLLSDRFSAERPKGSFSTLEIQRTEQGDSAMYLCASSLEATDTQYFGPGTRLTVL.

This chain links TRBV28 with TRBJ1-1; perhaps TRBD1 as D (6 bases). V lost 5 bases and J 7 bases, leaving 8 bases between the germline ends. Germline V gene data show CDR1 as MDHEN and CDR2 as SYDVKM. The CDR3 spans 11 residues. CDR3 loop: CASSPQGEAFF. The CDR3 DNA sequence: TGTGCCAGCAGTCCACAGGGTGAAGCTTTCTTT.

The V gene is TRBV5-1, the J gene TRBJ2-1; TRBD2 matches 15 bases. This CDR3 spans 18 amino acids. Trimming cost V 0 bases and J 5 bases; bases outside gene matches: 6. CDR1 SGHRS and CDR2 YFSETQ come from the germline V gene. CDR3 in DNA: TGCGCCAGCAGCTTGGCTGGGACTAGCGGGAGGCTAGACAATGAGCAGTTCTTC. Its protein product is CASSLAGTSGRLDNEQFF. The complete variable domain, with remaining parts taken from reference TRBV5-1 and TRBJ2-1, reads KAGVTQTPRYLIKTRGQQVTLSCSPISGHRSVSWYQQTPGQGLQFLFEYFSETQRNKGNFPGRFSGRQFSNSRSEMNVSTLELGDSALYLCASSLAGTSGRLDNEQFFGPGTRLTVL.

The chain links TRBV2 to TRBJ2-4, with D possibly TRBD2 on 6 matching bases. V lost 3 bases to trimming and J lost 0 bases, with 15 bases between them. The length of the CDR3 is 17 residues. Germline V lookup: CDR1 SNHLY, CDR2 FYNNEI. The chain's CDR3 is CASSEGLLILAKNIQYF. The CDR3 bases are TGTGCCAGCAGTGAGGGACTCCTGATCCTAGCCAAAAACATTCAGTACTTC.

CDR3 sequence: CAWSVLRNTEAFF. DNA of the CDR3: TGTGCCTGGAGTGTACTAAGGAACACTGAAGCTTTCTTT. This chain joins TRBV30 and TRBJ1-1, with D uncertain. Trimming shortened V by 0 bases and J by 1 base, and 6 bases separated the two germline ends. The germline V gene has CDR1 GTSNPN and CDR2 SVGIG (reference sequence). CDR3 length: 13 residues.

The chain employs TRBV4-3 and TRBJ2-1, with D maybe TRBD2 (5 bases). V was trimmed by 0 bases and J by 1 base, leaving 10 bases between them. The germline CDR1 and CDR2 sequences are LGHNA and YSLEER. The CDR3 has 16 residues. The CDR3 is CASSQDSGRSYNEQFF. CDR3 nucleotide sequence: TGCGCCAGCAGCCAAGACAGCGGTCGATCCTACAATGAGCAGTTCTTC.